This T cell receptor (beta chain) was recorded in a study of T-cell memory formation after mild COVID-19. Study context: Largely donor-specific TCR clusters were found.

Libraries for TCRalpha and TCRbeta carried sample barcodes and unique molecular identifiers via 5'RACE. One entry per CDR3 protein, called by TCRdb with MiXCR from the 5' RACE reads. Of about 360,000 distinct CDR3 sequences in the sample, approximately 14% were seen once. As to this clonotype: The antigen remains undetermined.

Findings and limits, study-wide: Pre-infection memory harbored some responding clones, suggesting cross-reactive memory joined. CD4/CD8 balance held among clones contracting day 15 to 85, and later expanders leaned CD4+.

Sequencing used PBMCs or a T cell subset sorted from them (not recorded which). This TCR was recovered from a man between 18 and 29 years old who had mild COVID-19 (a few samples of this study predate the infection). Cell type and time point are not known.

The CDR3 sequence is CASSAGTGDEQYV. In DNA form, the CDR3 reads TGTGCCAGCAGCGCTGGGACAGGGGACGAGCAGTACGTC. V usage is TRBV7-9 and J usage is TRBJ2-7; 10 bases map to TRBD1. The CDR3 consists of 13 residues. J lost 5 bases, V lost 5 bases, and 3 bases had no gene match. Germline CDR1 is SEHNR and CDR2 is FQNEAQ (reference sequence).